What follows describes a single TCR beta chain. Antigen: not known. The germline gives CDR1 MNHEY, CDR2 SMNVEV (reference sequence). The CDR3 totals 15 residues. The V and J ends lost 3 bases and 2 bases respectively, with 11 bases between them. PCR primers comprised 60 Vbeta and 13 Jbeta primers. Sequencing was performed with immunoSEQ multiplex PCR; in TCRdb, only in-frame clones are kept and a portion is missing. The table has about 140,000 clones, nearly 90% seen once. This entry comes from a study of cytomegalovirus exposure and HLA in healthy donors. Study results and caveats: TCR beta chains numbering some 160 were designated cytomegalovirus-associated. Immune exposure information available was restricted to CMV serostatus.

The source of this sequence is a woman aged 40-49 years in good health and CMV-seronegative. The J gene is TRBJ2-1, the V gene TRBV27; D perhaps matches TRBD1 (5 bases). Sequenced material: PBMCs. The CDR3 bases are TGTGCCAGCAGTTTCCAGGGTCGCACCTACAATGAGCAGTTCTTC. Protein: CASSFQGRTYNEQFF.